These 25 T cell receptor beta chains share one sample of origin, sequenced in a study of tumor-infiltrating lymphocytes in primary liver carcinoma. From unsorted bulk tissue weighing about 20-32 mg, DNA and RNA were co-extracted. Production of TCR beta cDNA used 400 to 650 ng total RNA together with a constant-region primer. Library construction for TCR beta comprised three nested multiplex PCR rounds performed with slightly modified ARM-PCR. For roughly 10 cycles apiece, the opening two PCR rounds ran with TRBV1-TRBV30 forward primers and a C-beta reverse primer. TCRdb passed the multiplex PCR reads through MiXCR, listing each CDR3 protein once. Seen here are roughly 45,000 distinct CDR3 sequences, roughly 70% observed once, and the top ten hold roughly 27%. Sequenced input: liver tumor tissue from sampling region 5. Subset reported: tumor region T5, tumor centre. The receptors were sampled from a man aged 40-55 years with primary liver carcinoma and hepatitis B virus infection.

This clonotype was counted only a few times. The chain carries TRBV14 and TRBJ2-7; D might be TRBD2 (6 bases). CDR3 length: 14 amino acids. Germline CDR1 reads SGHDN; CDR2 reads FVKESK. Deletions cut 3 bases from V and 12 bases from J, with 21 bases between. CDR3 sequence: CASSHRDFGYESYF. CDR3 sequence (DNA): TGTGCCAGCAGCCACCGGGACTTTGGGTACGAGTCGTACTTC.

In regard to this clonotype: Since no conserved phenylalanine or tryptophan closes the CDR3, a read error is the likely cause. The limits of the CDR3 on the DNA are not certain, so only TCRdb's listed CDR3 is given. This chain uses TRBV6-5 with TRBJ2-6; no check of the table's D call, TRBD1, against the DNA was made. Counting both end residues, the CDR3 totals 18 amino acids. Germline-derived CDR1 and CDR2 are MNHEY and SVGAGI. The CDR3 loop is CASSLWTGMKAGASVLSL.

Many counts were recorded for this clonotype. This chain's CDR3 is CASSYPQYWTGPDNEQFF. The DNA for the CDR3 is TGTGCCAGCAGTTACCCTCAGTATTGGACGGGCCCCGACAATGAGCAGTTCTTC. This chain uses TRBV6-5 with TRBJ2-1; no clear D. Germline V CDR1 and CDR2: MNHEY, SVGAGI. V lost 2 bases and J 5 bases, leaving 22 bases between the germline ends. The CDR3 contains 18 residues.

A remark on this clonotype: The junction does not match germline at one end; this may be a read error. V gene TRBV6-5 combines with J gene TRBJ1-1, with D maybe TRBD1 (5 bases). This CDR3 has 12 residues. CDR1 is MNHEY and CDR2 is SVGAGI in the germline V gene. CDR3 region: CAGSTRGAEAFF. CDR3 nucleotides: TGTGCCGGCAGCACGCGGGGCGCTGAAGCTTTCTTT.

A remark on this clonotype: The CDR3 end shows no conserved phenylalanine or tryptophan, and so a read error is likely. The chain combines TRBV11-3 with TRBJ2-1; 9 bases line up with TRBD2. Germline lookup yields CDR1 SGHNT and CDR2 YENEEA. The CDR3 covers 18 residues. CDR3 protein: CTSSLRGPGLAGSNEQFL. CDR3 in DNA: TGTACCAGCAGCTTAAGGGGACCGGGACTAGCTGGATCAAATGAGCAGTTCTTA.

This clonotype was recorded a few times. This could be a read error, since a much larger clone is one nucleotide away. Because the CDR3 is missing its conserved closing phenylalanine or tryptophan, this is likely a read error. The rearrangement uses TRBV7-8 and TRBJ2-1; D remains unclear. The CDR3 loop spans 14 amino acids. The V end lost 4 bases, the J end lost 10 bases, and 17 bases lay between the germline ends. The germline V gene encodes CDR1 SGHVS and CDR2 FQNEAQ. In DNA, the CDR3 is TGTGCCAGCAGCTCTCGTTCGGAGTACGGAGAGCAGTTCTTA. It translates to CASSSRSEYGEQFL.

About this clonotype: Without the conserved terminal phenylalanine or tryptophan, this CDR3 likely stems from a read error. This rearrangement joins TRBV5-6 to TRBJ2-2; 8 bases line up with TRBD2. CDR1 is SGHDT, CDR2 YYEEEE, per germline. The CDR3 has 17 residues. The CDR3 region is CANSFRWLAGYTGELFC. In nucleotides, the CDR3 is TGTGCCAACAGCTTTCGGTGGCTAGCGGGTTACACCGGGGAGCTGTTTTGT.

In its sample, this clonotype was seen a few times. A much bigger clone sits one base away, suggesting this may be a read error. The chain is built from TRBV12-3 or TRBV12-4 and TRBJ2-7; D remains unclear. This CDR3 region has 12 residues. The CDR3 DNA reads TGTGTCAGCAGTTTACCGTACGGCGAGCAGTACTTC. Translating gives CVSSLPYGEQYF.

CDR3 sequence (DNA): TGCAGTGCTAGTCTGCCAGGGGACACTGAAGCTTTCTTT. This gives the protein CSASLPGDTEAFF. The chain employs TRBV20-1 and TRBJ1-1; weak D call: TRBD1 (6 bases). The CDR3 sequence is 13 residues long. Looked up from germline, CDR1 is DFQATT and CDR2 is SNEGSKA (reference sequence). Trimming cost V 3 bases and J 3 bases, with 11 bases left between them.

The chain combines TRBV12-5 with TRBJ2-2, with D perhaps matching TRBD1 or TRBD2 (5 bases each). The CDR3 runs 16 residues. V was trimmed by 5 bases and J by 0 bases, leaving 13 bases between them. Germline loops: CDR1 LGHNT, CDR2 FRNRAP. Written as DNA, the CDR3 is TGTGCTAGTGGTACTCCGGGGACCACGAACACCGGGGAGCTGTTTTTT. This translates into CASGTPGTTNTGELFF. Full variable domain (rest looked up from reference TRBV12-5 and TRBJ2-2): DARVTQTPRHKVTEMGQEVTMRCQPILGHNTVFWYRQTMMQGLELLAYFRNRAPLDDSGMPKDRFSAEMPDATLATLKIQPSEPRDSAVYFCASGTPGTTNTGELFFGEGSRLTVL.

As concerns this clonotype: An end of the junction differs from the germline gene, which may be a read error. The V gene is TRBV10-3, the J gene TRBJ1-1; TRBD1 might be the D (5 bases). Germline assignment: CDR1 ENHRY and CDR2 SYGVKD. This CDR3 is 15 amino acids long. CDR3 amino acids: CAIGPRGDRNTEAFF. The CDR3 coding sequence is TGTGCCATCGGTCCAAGGGGCGATCGGAACACTGAAGCATTCTTT.

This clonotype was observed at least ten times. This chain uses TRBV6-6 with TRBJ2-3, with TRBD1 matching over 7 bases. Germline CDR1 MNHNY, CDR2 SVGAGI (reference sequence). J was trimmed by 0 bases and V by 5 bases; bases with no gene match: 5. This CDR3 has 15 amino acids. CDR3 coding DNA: TGTGCCAGCAGTCATCACAGGGGAAGCACAGATACGCAGTATTTT. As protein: CASSHHRGSTDTQYF.

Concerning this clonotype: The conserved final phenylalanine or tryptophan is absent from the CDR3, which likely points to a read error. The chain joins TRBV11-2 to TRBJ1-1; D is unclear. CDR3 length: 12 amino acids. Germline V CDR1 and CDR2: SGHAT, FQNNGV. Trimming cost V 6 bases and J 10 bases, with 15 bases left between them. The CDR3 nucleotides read TGTGCCAGCAGTCCTCCGGGGTGGGGAGCTTTCCCT. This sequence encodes CASSPPGWGAFP.

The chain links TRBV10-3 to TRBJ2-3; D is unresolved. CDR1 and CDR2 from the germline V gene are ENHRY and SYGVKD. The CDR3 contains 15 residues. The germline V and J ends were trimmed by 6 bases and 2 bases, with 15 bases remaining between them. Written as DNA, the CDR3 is TGTGCCATCAGCGAGGCTACTTCTAACACAGATACGCAGTATTTT. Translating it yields CAISEATSNTDTQYF.

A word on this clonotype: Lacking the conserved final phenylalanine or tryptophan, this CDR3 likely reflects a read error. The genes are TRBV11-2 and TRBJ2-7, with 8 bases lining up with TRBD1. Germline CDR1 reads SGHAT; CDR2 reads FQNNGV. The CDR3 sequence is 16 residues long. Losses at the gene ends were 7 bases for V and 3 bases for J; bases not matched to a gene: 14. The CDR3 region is CASNPTRTGYVYEQYI. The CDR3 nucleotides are TGTGCCAGCAACCCCACCCGGACAGGGTACGTCTACGAGCAGTACATC.

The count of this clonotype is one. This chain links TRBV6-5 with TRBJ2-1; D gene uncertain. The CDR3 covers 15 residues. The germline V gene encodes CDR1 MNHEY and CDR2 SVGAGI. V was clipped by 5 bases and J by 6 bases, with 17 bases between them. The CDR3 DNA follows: TGTGCCAGCAGTCCTGACTCTTACTCCCGCAATGAGCAGTTCTTC. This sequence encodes CASSPDSYSRNEQFF.

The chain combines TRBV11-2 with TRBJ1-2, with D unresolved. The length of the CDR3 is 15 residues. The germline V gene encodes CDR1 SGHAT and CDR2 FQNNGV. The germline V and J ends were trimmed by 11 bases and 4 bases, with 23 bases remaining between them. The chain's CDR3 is CAGTLVPDASYGYTF. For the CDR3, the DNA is TGTGCCGGCACCTTAGTGCCCGATGCCAGCTATGGCTACACCTTC.

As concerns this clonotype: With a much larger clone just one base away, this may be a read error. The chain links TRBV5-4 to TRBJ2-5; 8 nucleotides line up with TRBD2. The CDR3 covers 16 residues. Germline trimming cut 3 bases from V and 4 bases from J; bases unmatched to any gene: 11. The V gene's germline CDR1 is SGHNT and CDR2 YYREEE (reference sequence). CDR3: CASSSAAHAGGETQYF. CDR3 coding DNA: TGTGCCAGCAGCTCGGCGGCTCACGCGGGGGGAGAGACCCAGTACTTC.

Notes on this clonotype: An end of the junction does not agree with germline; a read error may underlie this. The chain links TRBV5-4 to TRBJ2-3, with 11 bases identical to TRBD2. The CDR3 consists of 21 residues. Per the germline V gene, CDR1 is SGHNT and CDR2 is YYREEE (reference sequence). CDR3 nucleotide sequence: TGTGCCAGCAGCTTAAGACCGGGACTAGCGGATTATATGCGGAGTGAAGATACGCAGTATTTC. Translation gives CASSLRPGLADYMRSEDTQYF.

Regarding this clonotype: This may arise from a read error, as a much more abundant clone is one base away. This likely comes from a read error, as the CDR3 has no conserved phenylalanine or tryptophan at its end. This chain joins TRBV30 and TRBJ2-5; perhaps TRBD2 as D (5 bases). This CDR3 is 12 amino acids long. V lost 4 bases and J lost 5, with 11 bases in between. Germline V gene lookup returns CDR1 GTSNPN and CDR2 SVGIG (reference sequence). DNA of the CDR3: TGTGCCTGGAATGCGGGTGTGGAGACCCAGTACTCC. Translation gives CAWNAGVETQYS.

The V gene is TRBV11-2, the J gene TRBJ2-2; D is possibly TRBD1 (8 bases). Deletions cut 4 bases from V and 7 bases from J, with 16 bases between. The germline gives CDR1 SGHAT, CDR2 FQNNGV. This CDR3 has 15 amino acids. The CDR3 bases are TGTGCCAGCAGCTACAGGGGGGGGAATGACGGGGAGCTGTTTTTT. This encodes CASSYRGGNDGELFF.

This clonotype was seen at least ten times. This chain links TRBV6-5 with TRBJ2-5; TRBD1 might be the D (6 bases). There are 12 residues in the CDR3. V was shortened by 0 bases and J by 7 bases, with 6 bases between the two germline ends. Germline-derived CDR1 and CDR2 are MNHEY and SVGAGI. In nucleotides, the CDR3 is TGTGCCAGCAGTTACTCGACAGGGACCCAGTACTTC. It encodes CASSYSTGTQYF.

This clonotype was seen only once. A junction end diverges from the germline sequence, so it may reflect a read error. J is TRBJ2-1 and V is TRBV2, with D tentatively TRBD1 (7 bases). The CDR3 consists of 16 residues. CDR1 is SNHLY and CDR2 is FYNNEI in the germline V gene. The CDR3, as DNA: TGTGCCAGCAGTGACGGCGGCAGGGGGGCTGGCAATGAGCAGTTCTTT. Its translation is CASSDGGRGAGNEQFF.

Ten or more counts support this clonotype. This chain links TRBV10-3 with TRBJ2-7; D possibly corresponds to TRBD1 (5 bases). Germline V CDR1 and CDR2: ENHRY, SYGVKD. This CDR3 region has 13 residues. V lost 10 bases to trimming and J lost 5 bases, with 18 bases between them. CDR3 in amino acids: CATEAREGNEQYF. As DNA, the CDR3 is TGTGCCACAGAGGCCAGGGAAGGGAACGAGCAGTACTTC.

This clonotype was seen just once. The CDR3 here is CVNNDVTSGRNEQFF. CDR3 coding DNA: TGTGTCAACAACGACGTGACTAGCGGGAGAAATGAGCAGTTCTTC. The chain couples TRBV6-5 to TRBJ2-1, with 12 positions matching TRBD2. The CDR3 is 15 amino acids. Germline V gene sequence: CDR1 MNHEY, CDR2 SVGAGI.